The TCR beta chain under discussion was sequenced for a study of identical twins. Study-wide findings and caveats: Out-of-frame alpha sequences common to twins exhibited an excess of low generation probability. The abundant beta clonotypes from cord blood had fewer insertions, and memory repertoires had none of this.

TCRdb redid the calling of the 5' RACE reads with MiXCR, one entry per CDR3 protein. The data contain approximately 530,000 distinct CDR3 sequences, about a fifth of them singletons. Concerning this clonotype itself: Its antigen remains unidentified.

Deletions cut 6 bases from V and 7 bases from J, with 7 bases between. The CDR3 consists of 12 residues. The same data also contributed to another study, on yellow fever vaccine responses in identical twins. That paper states: Twins' vaccine T cell response reportedly seemed partly convergent, partly personalized.

The chain carries TRBV12-3 or TRBV12-4 and TRBJ1-6; maybe TRBD1 (5 bases). Source material: CD4+ T cells sorted from blood. The receptor was derived from a woman under 30 in good health. CDR3 DNA: TGTGCCAGCAGGGGACGGAATTCACCCCTCCACTTT. Encoded protein: CASRGRNSPLHF.